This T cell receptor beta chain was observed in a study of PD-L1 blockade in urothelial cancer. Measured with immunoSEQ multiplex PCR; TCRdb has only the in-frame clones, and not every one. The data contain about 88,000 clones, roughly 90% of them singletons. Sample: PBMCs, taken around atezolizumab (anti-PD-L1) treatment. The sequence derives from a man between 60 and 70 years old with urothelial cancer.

CDR3 sequence: CASSLRGSYEQYF. In DNA, the CDR3 is TGTGCCAGCAGCTTGCGGGGTTCCTACGAGCAGTACTTC. The V gene is TRBV5-5, the J gene TRBJ2-7; a possible D gene is TRBD2 (5 bases). V lost 1 base, J lost 1 base, and 6 bases lay in between. CDR1 is SGHKS and CDR2 is YYEKEE in the germline V gene (reference sequence). The CDR3 loop spans 13 amino acids.